This TCR beta chain was documented in a study of T cell repertoires in cytomegalovirus infection. The wider study: CMV infection plus the matching HLA type was flagged by public TCR beta signatures.

TCRdb itself ran the reads through MiXCR, one entry per CDR3 protein. The data hold around 280,000 distinct CDR3 sequences, with approximately 10% observed a single time. The clonotype was recovered from a human donor in good health (CMV status not recorded). Some clones in this sample may be carry-over from other donors' samples. The sequencing input was PBMCs.

CDR3 protein: CASSFRRFSGANVLTF. For the CDR3, the DNA is TGTGCCAGCAGCTTCCGACGGTTCTCTGGGGCCAACGTCCTGACTTTC. The chain has TRBV11-1 and TRBJ2-6; D not resolved. Per germline, CDR1 SGHAT and CDR2 FQDESV (reference sequence). V lost 3 bases, J lost 0 bases, and 9 bases lay in between. The CDR3 has 16 amino acids. Combining the CDR3 with reference TRBV11-1 and TRBJ2-6 gives the whole variable domain EAEVAQSPRYKITEKSQAVAFWCDPISGHATLYWYRQILGQGPELLVQFQDESVVDDSQLPKDRFSAERLKGVDSTLKIQPAELGDSAMYLCASSFRRFSGANVLTFGAGSRLTVL.